Given below is one T cell receptor beta chain in context. It lacks a known antigen. Base qualities are not at hand, and no much larger clone is one base apart. This sample stems from a study of cytomegalovirus exposure and HLA in healthy donors (dated by TCRdb to about 2017). About the full investigation: An earlier analysis of fewer than 750 of the donors reported about 260 Gb of sequence data and some 110 million unique TCR beta sequences obtained from about 179 million T cells. The study aimed to test whether signatures of past pathogen exposure could be identified by cataloging public T cell receptors. Alongside the repertoire data, information on donor age, sex, ethnicity and CMV serostatus was compiled. HLA typing included class I and class II loci at four-digit resolution. Because of strong linkage in the cohort, roughly 5 DR-DQ haplotypes were treated as single units for association and clustering. A later analysis re-analyzed previously published TCR beta repertoires from 666 donors and added high-resolution HLA genotyping to study TCR occurrence patterns. The study used immunosequencing to profile the T cell repertoires of approximately 650 subjects and linked those repertoires to cytomegalovirus serostatus. The study combined high-throughput TCR immunosequencing, statistical association of individual TCRs with disease status, and machine learning to predict cytomegalovirus infection status. In the later analysis, no new phenotypic data were used to find candidate immune exposures; instead, reliance was placed on TCR beta sequences and their occurrence across donors. Typing coverage differed by locus: A, B, C, DRB1 and DQB1 were typed in about 629-640 donors, DQA1 in 522, DPA1 in 606, and DPB1 in 450 to 480. Of the approximately 400 genotyped donors, approximately 82% fell in the genetic ancestry cluster associated with self-reported Caucasian donors. An earlier analysis of some 600 of the donors applied high-throughput TCR beta sequencing to assess whether each TCR beta V gene segment acted as functional or pseudogenic. Genome-wide SNP genotypes for about 60% of the roughly 700 donors were used in a later genetic analysis, which treated that subset as a discovery cohort. Every discovery cohort repertoire had been produced on one sequencing platform. Across 398 genotyped donors of the cohort, an average of about 240,000 unique TCR beta nucleotide sequences per donor were sequenced, and approximately 17% of those sequences were non-productive. Approximately 300 gigabases of sequencing data and roughly 81 million unique TCR sequences made up an early release that covered some 640 HLA-typed donors. In addition to the first cohort of 666 subjects, a separate validation cohort of 120 different subjects was used. Points the paper makes about the study in general: A further reported finding was that TCR beta sequences accurately predicted the HLA-A and HLA-B alleles for most subjects in the first cohort. An association between a missense DCLRE1C variant and V-gene and J-gene trimming of TCR beta chains was found in a later genetic analysis and replicated in an independent cohort. Because counts were too low, about 15 rarely observed V segments, including chromosome 9 orphons, were left out of the earlier analysis of approximately 500 of the donors. Broadly in line with IMGT annotations, most TCR beta V segments showed up in productive rearrangements about 90% or about 30% of the time in an earlier analysis of several hundred of the donors. Most TCR sequences were seen in very few donors, while some public TCRs were found in many individuals. Several of the top co-occurrence clusters appeared to be linked to parvovirus B19, influenza, CMV and Epstein-Barr virus, according to a later analysis. In the study, roughly 160 TCR beta chains were listed as associated with cytomegalovirus. In a later analysis, HLA-associated TCR beta chains showed more clonal expansion and lower generation probabilities than non-associated chains that were equally common. For the cohort, immune exposure information was limited to CMV serostatus. A group of highly shared sequence variants was considered likely to be a technical artifact of the sequencing pipeline. The authors suggested that the approach could potentially be generalized to other disease states and immunological phenotypes. In a later analysis, over 15,000 TCR beta sequences were associated with specific HLA alleles at a false discovery rate of 0.05. HLA typing was unavailable for some donors at each locus, so association tests used only the typed subset. Correlated functional status among segregating V segments might reflect linkage disequilibrium, but an unknown experimental factor could not be ruled out. In a later analysis, most CMV-associated TCR beta chains were found to appear HLA-restricted, with HLA associations seemingly driven largely by CMV exposure. When HLA alleles, especially DR and DQ, strongly co-occurred, attributing TCR associations to individual alleles was difficult. Cytomegalovirus status was reported to be diagnosed by the classifier with high specificity and sensitivity in both the original and validation cohorts. In vitro tests confirmed that a few of the cytomegalovirus-associated TCR beta chains recognize cytomegalovirus antigens. Sequencing depth was assumed to be roughly uniform across donors in the presence/absence analyses, though that assumption may not hold. In a later analysis, the rate of TCR association differed among HLA loci, with DRB1 alleles having the most associated TCRs and HLA-C alleles having the fewest. Compared with the approximately 600-donor mean, donors in an Asian-associated ancestry cluster had fewer N-insertions in productive TCRs, according to a later genetic analysis. Only TCR beta chains were sequenced in this cohort, and the absence of alpha or paired-chain data limited detectable features.

In total, approximately 700 healthy bone marrow donors made up the cohort. At the time of sampling, all cohort members were nominally healthy, though unrecorded immune exposures were likely present. The donor was CMV seronegative and was included in the group of several hundred seronegative cohort members. Each donor provided a peripheral blood sample, and peripheral blood mononuclear cells were used for TCR beta sequencing. The Qiagen DNeasy Blood Extraction Kit was used to extract genomic DNA from the blood cell samples. The receptor library was made with the immunoSEQ multiplex PCR assay. A mixture of 60 forward primers for TCR Vbeta segments and 13 reverse primers for TCR Jbeta segments was used in the multiplex PCR. The CDR3 region of rearranged TCR beta genes was amplified from genomic DNA by a multiplex PCR assay. The Illumina HiSeq System was used to sequence the amplified TCR beta libraries as 87-base-pair reads. The source study handled its data this way. Across the 500 to 850 repertoires, a later analysis counted 60 million to 90 million unique TCR beta chains, 9.5 million to 12 million of which were shared by at least two donors. Raw reads were error-corrected and collapsed into unique sequences with a nearest-neighbor algorithm that merged closely related sequences to remove PCR and sequencing errors. Alignment of CDR3 sequences to IMGT reference sequences was used to assign V, D and J gene segments. For a sequence to be retained, a match of at least six nucleotides was required to both a V gene segment and a J gene segment. Rearrangements were classified as productive when the CDR3 lacked stop codons and remained in frame with V and J, and all other rearrangements were classified as non-productive. Following IMGT convention, CDR3 was defined as the stretch from the second conserved V-encoded cysteine to the conserved J-encoded phenylalanine. In an earlier analysis of around 540 of the donors, sequences lacking an unambiguous match to a single V gene segment were excluded. In an earlier analysis of some 590 of the donors, a V segment was called functional when productive rearrangements were above 56.7%, and segregating when the standard deviation between donors exceeded 5%. A statistical classification framework was built for diagnosing cytomegalovirus status from the catalog of TCR beta chain sequences. V and J gene assignment, in a later analysis, came from comparing TCR nucleotide sequences with IMGT/GENE-DB human TR gene sequences. The TCRdist pipeline was used in a later analysis to assign CDR3 sequences and most-parsimonious VDJ recombination scenarios. In a later analysis, each TCR beta chain was defined by its CDR3 amino acid sequence together with its V-gene family, and reads without a unique V-gene family were excluded. As a way to deal with suspected cross-contamination and a sequencing artifact, a later analysis dropped approximately 570 nucleotide sequences that were highly shared and had low generation probability. For each public chain, a later analysis derived a clonal expansion index from normalized ranks of inferred template counts within each repertoire. A later analysis computed generation probabilities with a VDJ recombination model fitted to out-of-frame rearrangements, and checked the results against IGoR. A later analysis scored TCR-TCR, TCR-HLA and TCR-CMV co-occurrence with hypergeometric tests, applying a repertoire-size bias correction to TCR pairs. A later analysis estimated false discovery rates by permuting HLA or CMV assignments 20 times. In a later analysis, co-occurring TCRs were grouped using DBSCAN, with TCRdist sequence similarity added in when clustering inside HLA-allele-positive subsets. Repertoires with fewer than 30,000 or more than 120,000 public chains, plus five repertoires with anomalous nucleotide sharing, were excluded from co-occurrence clustering. TCRdb stores this immuneACCESS table with in-frame sequences only. Part of the clones is absent; in the studies checked, under half of the shortfall reflects unresolved V genes, and no reason is known for the rest. V and J calls and clone size follow that table, whereas D and trimming were derived from the DNA. Recorded for this sample are tens of thousands of clones; about four fifths of them occurred a single time. Of the sample, 1.5% to 2% falls within the top ten clones.

The TCR comes from a man between 18 and 29 years old in good health and CMV-seronegative. Sequencing used PBMCs.

The CDR3 sequence is CASSAHRGLAFDNEQFF. The bases are TGTGCCAGCAGCGCCCACAGGGGACTAGCCTTCGACAATGAGCAGTTCTTC. The chain is made from TRBV9 and TRBJ2-1; TRBD2 matches 9 bases in the middle. CDR1 and CDR2, per the germline V gene, are SGDLS and YYNGEE. The CDR3 covers 17 residues, taking in both the cysteine and the phenylalanine. Left in the record is the CDR3 DNA by itself, 51 bases read in frame from the first base. V is pruned by 3 bases and J by 5 bases, leaving 12 bases of the junction without a gene match.